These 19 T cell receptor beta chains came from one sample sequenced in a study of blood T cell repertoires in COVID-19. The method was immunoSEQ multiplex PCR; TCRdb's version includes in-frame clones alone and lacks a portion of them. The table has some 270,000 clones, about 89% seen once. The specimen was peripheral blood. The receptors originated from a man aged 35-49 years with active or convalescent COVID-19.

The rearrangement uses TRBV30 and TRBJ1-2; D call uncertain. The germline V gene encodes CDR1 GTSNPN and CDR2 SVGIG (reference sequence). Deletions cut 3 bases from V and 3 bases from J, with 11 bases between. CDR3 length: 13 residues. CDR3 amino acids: CAWRGRTYYGYTF. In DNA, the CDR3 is TGTGCCTGGAGAGGACGGACTTACTATGGCTACACCTTC.

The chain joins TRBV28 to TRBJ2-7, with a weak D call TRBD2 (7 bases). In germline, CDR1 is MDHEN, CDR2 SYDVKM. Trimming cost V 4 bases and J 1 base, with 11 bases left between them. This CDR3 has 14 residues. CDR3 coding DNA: TGTGCCAGCAGTTCACAGGGAGGGTCCTACGAGCAGTACTTC. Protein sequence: CASSSQGGSYEQYF.

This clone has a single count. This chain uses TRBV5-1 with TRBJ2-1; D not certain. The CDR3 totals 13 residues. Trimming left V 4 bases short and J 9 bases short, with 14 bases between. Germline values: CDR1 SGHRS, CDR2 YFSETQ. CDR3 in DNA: TGCGCCAGCAGCCTTACCCCCGCCGGTGAGCAGTTCTTC. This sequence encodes CASSLTPAGEQFF. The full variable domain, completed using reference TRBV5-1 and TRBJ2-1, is KAGVTQTPRYLIKTRGQQVTLSCSPISGHRSVSWYQQTPGQGLQFLFEYFSETQRNKGNFPGRFSGRQFSNSRSEMNVSTLELGDSALYLCASSLTPAGEQFFGPGTRLTVL.

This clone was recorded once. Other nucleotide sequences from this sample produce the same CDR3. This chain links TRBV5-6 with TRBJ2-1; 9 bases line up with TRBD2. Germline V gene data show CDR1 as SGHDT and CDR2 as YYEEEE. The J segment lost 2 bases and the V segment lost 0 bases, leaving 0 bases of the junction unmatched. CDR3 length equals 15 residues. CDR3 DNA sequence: TGTGCCAGCAGCTTGGGCGGGGGGGCCTACAATGAGCAGTTCTTC. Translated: CASSLGGGAYNEQFF. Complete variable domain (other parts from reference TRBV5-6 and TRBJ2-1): DAGVTQSPTHLIKTRGQQVTLRCSPKSGHDTVSWYQQALGQGPQFIFQYYEEEERQRGNFPDRFSGHQFPNYSSELNVNALLLGDSALYLCASSLGGGAYNEQFFGPGTRLTVL.

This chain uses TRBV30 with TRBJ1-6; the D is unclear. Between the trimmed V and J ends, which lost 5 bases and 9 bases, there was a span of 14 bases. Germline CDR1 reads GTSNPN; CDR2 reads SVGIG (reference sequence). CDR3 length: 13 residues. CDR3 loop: CAWAGRSSSPLHF. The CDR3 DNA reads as TGTGCCTGGGCCGGCCGGAGCAGTTCACCCCTCCACTTT. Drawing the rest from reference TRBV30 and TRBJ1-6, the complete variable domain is SQTIHQWPATLVQPVGSPLSLECTVEGTSNPNLYWYRQAAGRGLQLLFYSVGIGQISSEVPQNLSASRPQDRQFILSSKKLLLSDSGFYLCAWAGRSSSPLHFGNGTRLTVT.

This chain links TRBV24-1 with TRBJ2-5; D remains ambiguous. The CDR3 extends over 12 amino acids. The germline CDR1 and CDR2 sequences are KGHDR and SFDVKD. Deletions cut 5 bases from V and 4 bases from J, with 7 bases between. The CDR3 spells CATSVNGETQYF. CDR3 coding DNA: TGTGCCACCAGTGTTAACGGAGAGACCCAGTACTTC.

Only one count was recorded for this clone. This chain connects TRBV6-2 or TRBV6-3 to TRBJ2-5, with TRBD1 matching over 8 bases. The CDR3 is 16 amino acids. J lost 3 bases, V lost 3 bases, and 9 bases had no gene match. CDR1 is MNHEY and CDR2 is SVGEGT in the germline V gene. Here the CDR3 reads CASSYTLDRAEETQYF. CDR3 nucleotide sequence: TGTGCCAGCAGTTATACCCTGGACAGGGCGGAAGAGACCCAGTACTTC.

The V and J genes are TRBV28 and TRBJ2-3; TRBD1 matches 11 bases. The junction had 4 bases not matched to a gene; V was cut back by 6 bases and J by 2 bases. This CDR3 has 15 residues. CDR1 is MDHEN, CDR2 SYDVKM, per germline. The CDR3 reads CASSLGQGATDTQYF. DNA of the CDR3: TGTGCCAGCAGCCTCGGACAGGGGGCCACAGATACGCAGTATTTT.

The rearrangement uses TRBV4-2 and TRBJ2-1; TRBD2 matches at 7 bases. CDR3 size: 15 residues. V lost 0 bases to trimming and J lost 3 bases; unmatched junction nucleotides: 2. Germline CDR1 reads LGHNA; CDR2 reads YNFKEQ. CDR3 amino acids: CASSQEREYYNEQFF. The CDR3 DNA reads TGTGCCAGCAGCCAAGAGCGGGAGTACTACAATGAGCAGTTCTTC.

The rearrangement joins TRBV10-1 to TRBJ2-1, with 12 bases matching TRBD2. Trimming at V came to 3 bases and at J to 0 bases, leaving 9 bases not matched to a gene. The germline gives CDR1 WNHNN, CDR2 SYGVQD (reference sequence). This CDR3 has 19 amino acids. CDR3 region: CASSDGTSGHSRSYNEQFF. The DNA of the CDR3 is TGCGCCAGCAGTGACGGGACTAGCGGGCATTCCCGCTCCTACAATGAGCAGTTCTTC.

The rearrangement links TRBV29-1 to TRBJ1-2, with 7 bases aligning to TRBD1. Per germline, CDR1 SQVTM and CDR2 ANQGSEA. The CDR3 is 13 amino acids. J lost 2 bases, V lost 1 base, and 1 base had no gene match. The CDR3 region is CSVEGRGNYGYTF. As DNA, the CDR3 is TGCAGCGTTGAAGGCAGGGGGAACTATGGCTACACCTTC.

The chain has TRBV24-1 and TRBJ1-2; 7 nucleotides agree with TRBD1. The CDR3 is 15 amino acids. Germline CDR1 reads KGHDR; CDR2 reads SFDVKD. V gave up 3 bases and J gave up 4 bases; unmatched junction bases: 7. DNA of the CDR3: TGTGCCACCAGTGATAACCCGACAGGGAGCTATGGCTACACCTTC. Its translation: CATSDNPTGSYGYTF.

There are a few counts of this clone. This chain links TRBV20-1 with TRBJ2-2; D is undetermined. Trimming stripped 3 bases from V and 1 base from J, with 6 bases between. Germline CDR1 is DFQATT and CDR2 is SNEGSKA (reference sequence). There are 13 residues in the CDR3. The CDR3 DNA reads TGCAGTGCTAGTCCCCAGAACACCGGGGAGCTGTTTTTT. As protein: CSASPQNTGELFF.

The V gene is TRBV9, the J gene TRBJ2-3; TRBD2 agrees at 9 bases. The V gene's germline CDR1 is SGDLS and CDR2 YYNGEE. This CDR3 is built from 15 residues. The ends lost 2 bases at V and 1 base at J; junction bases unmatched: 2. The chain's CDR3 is CASSVASGGTDTQYF. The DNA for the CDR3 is TGTGCCAGCAGCGTGGCTAGCGGGGGCACAGATACGCAGTATTTT.

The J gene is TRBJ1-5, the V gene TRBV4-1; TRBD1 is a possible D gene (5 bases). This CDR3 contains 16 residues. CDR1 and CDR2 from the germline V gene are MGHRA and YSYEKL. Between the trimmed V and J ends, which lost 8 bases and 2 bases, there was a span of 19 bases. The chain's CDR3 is CASSAWGGVGNQPQHF. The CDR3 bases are TGCGCCAGCTCGGCCTGGGGAGGGGTTGGCAATCAGCCCCAGCATTTT.

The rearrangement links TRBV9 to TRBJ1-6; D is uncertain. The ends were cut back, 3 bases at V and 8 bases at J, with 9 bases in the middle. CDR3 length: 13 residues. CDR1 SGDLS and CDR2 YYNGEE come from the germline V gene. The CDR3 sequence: CASSGQDHSPLHF. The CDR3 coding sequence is TGTGCCAGCAGCGGCCAGGATCATTCACCCCTCCACTTT.

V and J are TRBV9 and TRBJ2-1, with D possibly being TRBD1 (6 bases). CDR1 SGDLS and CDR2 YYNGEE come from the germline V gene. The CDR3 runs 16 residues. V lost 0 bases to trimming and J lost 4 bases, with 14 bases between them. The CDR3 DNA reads TGTGCCAGCAGCGTAGGGTCGGCAGGGGCGTACAATGAGCAGTTCTTC. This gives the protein CASSVGSAGAYNEQFF.

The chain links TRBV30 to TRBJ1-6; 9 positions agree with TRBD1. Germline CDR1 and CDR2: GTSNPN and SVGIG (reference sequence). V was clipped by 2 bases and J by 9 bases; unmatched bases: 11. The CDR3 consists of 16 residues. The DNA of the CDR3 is TGTGCCTGGAGTCCGAGGGTCGGGACAGGGTTTTCACCCCTCCACTTT. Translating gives CAWSPRVGTGFSPLHF.

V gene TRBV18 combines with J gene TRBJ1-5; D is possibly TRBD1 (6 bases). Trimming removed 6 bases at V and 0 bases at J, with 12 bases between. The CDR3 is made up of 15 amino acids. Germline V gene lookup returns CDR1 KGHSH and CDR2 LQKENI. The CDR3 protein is CASSPTGLSNQPQHF. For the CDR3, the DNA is TGTGCCAGCTCCCCGACAGGACTTAGCAATCAGCCCCAGCATTTT.